This T cell receptor (beta chain) was recovered during a study of T-cell reconstitution after alpha-beta-depleted transplantation in children. Unique molecular identifiers were used to barcode this TCRbeta library. MiXCR, applied by TCRdb to the PCR reads, yields one record per CDR3 protein. The repertoire consists of about 640,000 distinct CDR3 sequences, with roughly 15% occurring once and the leading ten covering approximately 1.1%. Trimming pared 8 bases from V and 2 bases from J, leaving 13 bases between. Germline CDR1 and CDR2: MNHEY and SMNVEV (reference sequence). The CDR3 is 14 residues long. There are a few counts of this clonotype.

The source of this sequence is a human donor who donated a stem cell graft to a child with acute myeloid leukemia. This rearrangement joins TRBV27 to TRBJ2-1; possible D gene TRBD1, 6 bases. The input for sequencing was PBMCs from the stem cell graft donor, taken from the stem cell graft. CDR3 residues: CASQDSTTYNEQFF. The CDR3 DNA follows: TGTGCCAGCCAGGACAGCACAACCTACAATGAGCAGTTCTTC.